This T cell receptor beta chain was captured in a study of shared clonotypes between healthy human individuals. Study summary: The donor group consisted of two women and a few men, aged 18 to 49.

Donors comprised only Caucasian adults living in Nashville, Tennessee. Method: immunoSEQ multiplex PCR; TCRdb's copy keeps in-frame clones and lacks some. The profile covers about 490,000 clones, with over 60% appearing a single time and 10% to 15% taken by the ten largest. Germline loops: CDR1 SGHAT, CDR2 FQNNGV. The V segment lost 0 bases and the J segment 1 base; nucleotides outside the gene matches: 4. This CDR3 contains 16 residues. The TCR was taken from a middle-aged woman in good health. Some clones in this sample may be carry-over from other donors' samples. The material sequenced was PBMCs. J is TRBJ2-7 and V is TRBV11-2, with 9 bases fitting TRBD2. In nucleotides, the CDR3 is TGTGCCAGCAGCTTAGAGGCTAGCGGGATTTCCTACGAGCAGTACTTC. Amino acid sequence: CASSLEASGISYEQYF.